This T cell receptor (beta chain) was recorded in a study of CXCR3-negative and CXCR3-positive naive CD8 T cells. On the study more broadly: Sequencing brought in around 140 million TRB reads altogether, and each library got about 1.5 +/- 0.3 million.

Overall study results and limits: Diversity ran similarly high across both naive subsets but far lower in memory CD8+ cells. CXCR3-negative and CXCR3-positive naive cells shared comparable TRBV-TRBJ usage, but memory cells did not. Researchers report that CXCR3-positive naive cells carry more hydrophobic TRB CDR3s than CXCR3-negative naive cells.

This CDR3 spans 14 amino acids. CDR1 and CDR2 (germline): MGHDK, SYGVNS. TRB cDNA libraries were made by UMI-labeled 5' RACE. With the 5' RACE reads reprocessed, TCRdb shows one record per CDR3 protein and no DNA. This sample contains 85,000 to 120,000 distinct CDR3 sequences. Naive cells were sorted as CD45RO-, CCR7+, CD27+ and CD95-. Points on this clonotype: The target antigen is unknown.

The origin of this receptor is a human donor in good health. Some clones in this sample may be carry-over from other donors' samples. Sequencing was done on a sample of naive CXCR3+ CD8+ T cells from blood. Subset here: CD45RO-CCR7+CD27+CD95- naive CD8+ T cells expressing CXCR3 (TNR3+). The rearrangement uses TRBV25-1 and TRBJ2-7; TCRdb's assignment of TRBD1 cannot be checked, as there is no DNA. The CDR3 spells CASSLRDRGDEQYF.